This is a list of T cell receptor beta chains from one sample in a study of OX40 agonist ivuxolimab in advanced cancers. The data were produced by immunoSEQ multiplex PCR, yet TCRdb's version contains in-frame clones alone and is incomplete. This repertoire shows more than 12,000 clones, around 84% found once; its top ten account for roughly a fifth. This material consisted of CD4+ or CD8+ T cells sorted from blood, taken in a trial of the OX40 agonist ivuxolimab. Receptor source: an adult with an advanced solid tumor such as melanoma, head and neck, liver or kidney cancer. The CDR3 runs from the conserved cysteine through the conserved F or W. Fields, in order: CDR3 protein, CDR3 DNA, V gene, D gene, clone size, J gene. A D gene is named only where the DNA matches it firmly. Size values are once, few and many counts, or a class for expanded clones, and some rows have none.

CDR3aa: CASSVGEGEQYF
CDR3nt: TGTGCCAGCAGCGTGGGAGAGGGCGAGCAGTACTTC
v_gene: TRBV9
d_gene: .
abundance: .
j_gene: TRBJ2-7

CDR3aa: CSVEGYTVGELFF
CDR3nt: TGCAGCGTTGAAGGATATACGGTCGGGGAGCTGTTTTTT
v_gene: TRBV29-1
d_gene: .
abundance: .
j_gene: TRBJ2-2

CDR3aa: CASSIGWVGGEQYF
CDR3nt: TGTGCCAGCAGCATAGGTTGGGTGGGAGGCGAGCAGTACTTC
v_gene: TRBV7-9
d_gene: .
abundance: .
j_gene: TRBJ2-7

CDR3aa: CASSRTGTSAPDTQYF
CDR3nt: TGTGCCAGCAGCAGAACCGGGACTAGCGCCCCGGATACGCAGTATTTT
v_gene: TRBV11-3
d_gene: TRBD2
abundance: .
j_gene: TRBJ2-3

CDR3aa: CASSVAPTGTPSYNEQFF
CDR3nt: TGTGCCAGCAGCGTAGCCCCAACCGGGACCCCCTCCTACAATGAGCAGTTCTTC
v_gene: TRBV9
d_gene: .
abundance: .
j_gene: TRBJ2-1

CDR3aa: CASSVALGDTQYF
CDR3nt: TGTGCCAGCAGCGTAGCTTTGGGGGATACGCAGTATTTT
v_gene: TRBV9
d_gene: .
abundance: .
j_gene: TRBJ2-3

CDR3aa: CASSKTGRVETQYF
CDR3nt: TGTGCCAGCAGTAAGACAGGGCGGGTGGAGACCCAGTACTTC
v_gene: TRBV6-6
d_gene: TRBD1
abundance: .
j_gene: TRBJ2-5

CDR3aa: CASSIRQGPLNTEAFF
CDR3nt: TGTGCCAGTAGTATCCGACAGGGCCCGCTGAACACTGAAGCTTTCTTT
v_gene: TRBV19
d_gene: TRBD1
abundance: .
j_gene: TRBJ1-1

CDR3aa: CASTNGGGGWTEAFF
CDR3nt: TGCGCCAGCACGAATGGGGGGGGCGGGTGGACTGAAGCTTTCTTT
v_gene: TRBV4-1
d_gene: .
abundance: .
j_gene: TRBJ1-1

CDR3aa: CSAHRDNEQFF
CDR3nt: TGCAGCGCCCACAGGGATAATGAGCAGTTCTTC
v_gene: TRBV29-1
d_gene: .
abundance: .
j_gene: TRBJ2-1

CDR3aa: CATRRKGGPFNTGELFF
CDR3nt: TGTGCCACCCGCCGGAAAGGCGGTCCATTTAACACCGGGGAGCTGTTTTTT
v_gene: TRBV28
d_gene: .
abundance: .
j_gene: TRBJ2-2

CDR3aa: CASRTGGGEAFF
CDR3nt: TGTGCCAGCCGGACAGGGGGCGGTGAAGCTTTCTTT
v_gene: TRBV27
d_gene: TRBD1
abundance: .
j_gene: TRBJ1-1

CDR3aa: CASSVFSSKGTQYF
CDR3nt: TGTGCCAGCAGCGTATTCTCCAGCAAAGGTACGCAGTATTTT
v_gene: TRBV9
d_gene: .
abundance: .
j_gene: TRBJ2-3

CDR3aa: CASSLSRLPETQYF
CDR3nt: TGTGCCAGCAGTTTATCTAGGCTCCCAGAGACCCAGTACTTC
v_gene: TRBV27
d_gene: .
abundance: .
j_gene: TRBJ2-5

CDR3aa: CASSSGTGFQEKLFF
CDR3nt: TGTGCCAGCAGCTCGGGGACAGGGTTCCAGGAAAAACTGTTTTTT
v_gene: TRBV11-2
d_gene: TRBD1
abundance: .
j_gene: TRBJ1-4

CDR3aa: CSVPGQGLNEQYF
CDR3nt: TGCAGCGTTCCGGGACAGGGGTTAAACGAGCAGTACTTC
v_gene: TRBV29-1
d_gene: TRBD1
abundance: .
j_gene: TRBJ2-7

CDR3aa: CASSPGTDRYNEQFF
CDR3nt: TGTGCCAGTAGTCCCGGAACCGACAGGTACAATGAGCAGTTCTTC
v_gene: TRBV19
d_gene: .
abundance: .
j_gene: TRBJ2-1

CDR3aa: CASSVEGQDPYEQYF
CDR3nt: TGTGCCAGCAGCGTAGAAGGACAGGATCCCTACGAGCAGTACTTC
v_gene: TRBV9
d_gene: TRBD1
abundance: .
j_gene: TRBJ2-7

CDR3aa: CASSLLGTALEYEQYF
CDR3nt: TGTGCCAGCAGCTTGCTTGGGACAGCGTTGGAGTACGAGCAGTACTTC
v_gene: TRBV5-4
d_gene: TRBD1
abundance: medium-sized
j_gene: TRBJ2-7

CDR3aa: CAISQEQKEGTVSYEQYF
CDR3nt: TGTGCCATCAGTCAGGAGCAGAAGGAGGGGACCGTGTCCTACGAGCAGTACTTC
v_gene: TRBV10-3
d_gene: .
abundance: .
j_gene: TRBJ2-7

CDR3aa: CATSTPGQGGQPQHF
CDR3nt: TGTGCCACCAGCACCCCGGGACAGGGTGGTCAGCCCCAGCATTTT
v_gene: TRBV15
d_gene: TRBD1
abundance: .
j_gene: TRBJ1-5

CDR3aa: CASSVAGGSGETQYF
CDR3nt: TGTGCCAGCAGCGTAGCAGGGGGCTCCGGGGAGACCCAGTACTTC
v_gene: TRBV9
d_gene: TRBD1
abundance: few
j_gene: TRBJ2-5

CDR3aa: CASSLPPPGVTYNEQFF
CDR3nt: TGTGCCAGCAGCTTACCCCCTCCGGGAGTCACCTACAATGAGCAGTTCTTC
v_gene: TRBV7-6
d_gene: .
abundance: .
j_gene: TRBJ2-1

CDR3aa: CASSPILAGDGEQYF
CDR3nt: TGTGCCAGCAGTCCAATCCTAGCGGGAGATGGAGAGCAGTACTTC
v_gene: TRBV6-9
d_gene: TRBD2
abundance: .
j_gene: TRBJ2-7

CDR3aa: CASSLFSGDTDTQYF
CDR3nt: TGTGCCAGCAGCTTATTTAGCGGAGACACAGATACGCAGTATTTT
v_gene: TRBV7-3
d_gene: .
abundance: once
j_gene: TRBJ2-3

CDR3aa: CASSQEGQGRRVF
CDR3nt: TGTGCCAGCAGCCAAGAGGGGCAGGGGAGGAGAGTCTTC
v_gene: TRBV14
d_gene: .
abundance: .
j_gene: TRBJ2-1

CDR3aa: CASMPGAGGELKKETQYF
CDR3nt: TGTGCCAGCATGCCCGGGGCAGGGGGGGAACTCAAAAAAGAGACCCAGTACTTC
v_gene: TRBV25-1
d_gene: .
abundance: .
j_gene: TRBJ2-5

CDR3aa: CASRNRLAGVYGELFF
CDR3nt: TGTGCCAGCAGGAACCGACTAGCGGGAGTTTACGGGGAGCTGTTTTTT
v_gene: TRBV27
d_gene: TRBD2
abundance: .
j_gene: TRBJ2-2

CDR3aa: CASSEGLGAGELFF
CDR3nt: TGTGCCAGCAGTGAAGGACTAGGAGCCGGGGAGCTGTTTTTT
v_gene: TRBV2
d_gene: .
abundance: .
j_gene: TRBJ2-2

CDR3aa: CASSLPGGREQYF
CDR3nt: TGTGCCAGCAGCTTACCCGGAGGGAGGGAGCAGTACTTC
v_gene: TRBV7-6
d_gene: .
abundance: .
j_gene: TRBJ2-7

CDR3aa: CASSSDIVREQYF
CDR3nt: TGTGCCAGCAGCTCAGACATCGTTCGCGAGCAGTACTTC
v_gene: TRBV7-4
d_gene: .
abundance: once
j_gene: TRBJ2-7

CDR3aa: CASSGTSPTDTQYF
CDR3nt: TGTGCCAGTTCCGGGACTAGCCCGACAGATACGCAGTATTTT
v_gene: TRBV19
d_gene: TRBD2
abundance: .
j_gene: TRBJ2-3

CDR3aa: CASSFRGGGHEQFF
CDR3nt: TGTGCCAGTAGTTTCCGGGGAGGTGGCCATGAGCAGTTCTTC
v_gene: TRBV19
d_gene: .
abundance: .
j_gene: TRBJ2-1

CDR3aa: CASSVGGGLSSYNEQFF
CDR3nt: TGTGCCAGCAGCGTAGGTGGAGGCCTTAGCTCCTACAATGAGCAGTTCTTC
v_gene: TRBV9
d_gene: .
abundance: .
j_gene: TRBJ2-1

CDR3aa: CASSMGQYSGNTIYF
CDR3nt: TGTGCCAGTAGTATGGGACAGTACTCTGGAAACACCATATATTTT
v_gene: TRBV19
d_gene: TRBD1
abundance: .
j_gene: TRBJ1-3

CDR3aa: CASSQGYSGSLDEQYF
CDR3nt: TGCGCCAGCAGCCAAGGTTACAGCGGGAGTCTCGACGAGCAGTACTTC
v_gene: TRBV4-3
d_gene: TRBD2
abundance: .
j_gene: TRBJ2-7